These 2 T cell receptor beta chains share one sample of origin, sequenced in a study of T cell responses to AZD1222 COVID-19 vaccine. Method: immunoSEQ multiplex PCR; TCRdb's copy keeps in-frame clones and lacks some. This table has about 130,000 clones, about nine tenths appearing once. The starting material was peripheral blood, obtained on day 0 of AZD1222 vaccination. The source of these receptors is an adult in good health.

The chain uses TRBV6-5 and TRBJ1-2, with a possible D match to TRBD1 (5 bases). Trimming removed 4 bases at V and 2 bases at J, with 11 bases between. CDR1 and CDR2 (germline): MNHEY, SVGAGI. The CDR3 has 14 amino acids. CDR3 coding DNA: TGTGCCAGCAGTTTCCAGACAGCCAACTATGGCTACACCTTC. This translates into CASSFQTANYGYTF.

This clone was recorded once. The chain uses TRBV2 and TRBJ1-4, with a possible D match to TRBD1 (6 bases). Germline V gene data show CDR1 as SNHLY and CDR2 as FYNNEI. This CDR3 is built from 15 residues. The V end lost 7 bases, the J end lost 0 bases, and 12 bases lay between the germline ends. For the CDR3, the DNA is TGTGCCAGCATGGGGGGGCAGGCAACTAATGAAAAACTGTTTTTT. This gives the protein CASMGGQATNEKLFF. The whole variable domain, remainder taken from reference TRBV2 and TRBJ1-4, is EPEVTQTPSHQVTQMGQEVILRCVPISNHLYFYWYRQILGQKVEFLVSFYNNEISEKSEIFDDQFSVERPDGSNFTLKIRSTKLEDSAMYFCASMGGQATNEKLFFGSGTQLSVL.